The rows below give T cell receptor beta chains drawn from one sample of a study of shared clonotypes between healthy human individuals. Profiling relied on immunoSEQ multiplex PCR, and the TCRdb table lists in-frame clones only, not all of them. Counted here are 550,000 to 750,000 clones, 95% to 96% occurring once; the ten biggest clones make up around 0.11%. The material sequenced was naive CD8+ T cells sorted from blood. The origin of the receptors is a young woman in good health. The CDR3 runs from the conserved cysteine through the conserved F or W. D genes are given only for firm matches. Only part of the rows carry a size: once, few, many, or a class if the clone is expanded.

d_gene	j_gene	v_gene	len	abundance	CDR3nt	CDR3aa
TRBD2	TRBJ2-5	TRBV25-1	16	-	TGTGCCAGCAGTGCCGGGACTAGCGTTGTTCAAGAGACCCAGTACTTC	CASSAGTSVVQETQYF
-	TRBJ2-1	TRBV27	15	-	TGTGCCAGCAGTTTAATCAAGCACATGTACAATGAGCAGTTCTTC	CASSLIKHMYNEQFF
TRBD2	TRBJ2-7	TRBV7-9	14	-	TGTGCCAGCACCCTGACTAGCGGGAACTACGAGCAGTACTTC	CASTLTSGNYEQYF
TRBD2	TRBJ2-1	TRBV11-2	16	-	TGTGCCAGCAGCCCAGGGTTTGGGGGGGACTACAATGAGCAGTTCTTC	CASSPGFGGDYNEQFF
-	TRBJ1-2	TRBV28	13	-	TGTGCCAGCAGTTTATCAGACACGGCTGGCTACACCTTC	CASSLSDTAGYTF
TRBD2	TRBJ2-3	TRBV2	15	-	TGTGCCCTTTCCCGGACTAGCGGGATAGCAGATACGCAGTATTTT	CALSRTSGIADTQYF
TRBD1	TRBJ1-4	TRBV28	18	-	TGTGCCAGCAGTTATGGGCCTGAAACAGGGGAAGCTAATGAAAAACTGTTTTTT	CASSYGPETGEANEKLFF
-	TRBJ2-3	TRBV7-9	13	-	TGTGCCAGCAGGTTCGTAAGCACAGATACGCAGTATTTT	CASRFVSTDTQYF
-	TRBJ1-1	TRBV7-8	17	-	TGTGCCAGCAGCTTAACCTTTCGACAGGATCTGAACACTGAAGCTTTCTTT	CASSLTFRQDLNTEAFF
-	TRBJ2-7	TRBV29-1	12	-	TGCAGCGTTGAAACCCGAAGCCGGGAGCAGTACTTC	CSVETRSREQYF
-	TRBJ1-1	TRBV7-6	11	-	TGTGCCAGCAGCCCCCTAATTGAAGCTTTCTTT	CASSPLIEAFF
TRBD1	TRBJ2-7	TRBV4-1	13	once	TGCGCCAGCAGCAAGGGGGCAACCTACGAGCAGTACTTC	CASSKGATYEQYF
-	TRBJ2-7	TRBV6-6	14	-	TGTGCCAGCAGTTACGGTAGCAGCTCCCACGAGCAGTACTTC	CASSYGSSSHEQYF
TRBD2	TRBJ2-1	TRBV15	15	-	TGTGCCACCAGCAGGGGGACTAGCGGGAAAAATGAGCAGTTCTTC	CATSRGTSGKNEQFF
-	TRBJ2-2	TRBV2	14	-	TGTGCCATCCTAGTCAGGGAGAACACCGGGGAGCTGTTTTTT	CAILVRENTGELFF
TRBD1	TRBJ1-1	TRBV14	16	few	TGTGCCAGCAGCCAAGGTGACAGGGGGACTCTCACTGAAGCTTTCTTT	CASSQGDRGTLTEAFF
-	TRBJ2-2	TRBV13	14	-	TGTGCCAGCAGCGCCCTCACGGACACCGGGGAGCTGTTTTTT	CASSALTDTGELFF
-	TRBJ2-1	TRBV27	16	-	TGTGCCAGCAGTTTGTATGCTAGCATGGGTATTGATGAGCAGTTCTTC	CASSLYASMGIDEQFF
-	TRBJ1-1	TRBV28	16	-	TGTGCCAGCAGTCCGGCCAGGGTGTACGGGGGTCCTGAAGCTTTCTTT	CASSPARVYGGPEAFF
-	TRBJ2-1	TRBV14	14	-	TGTGCCAGCAGCCGGGACGGGGTCTACAATGAGCAGTTCTTC	CASSRDGVYNEQFF
-	TRBJ2-7	TRBV5-5	14	-	TGTGCCAGCAGCTTAGTTCACTCAAACTACGAGCAGTACTTC	CASSLVHSNYEQYF
-	TRBJ2-5	TRBV5-6	15	-	TGTGCCAGCAGCGCCGAAGGGGGAAACAGGTCCCCCCAGTACTTC	CASSAEGGNRSPQYF
TRBD2	TRBJ2-7	TRBV6-5	14	-	TGTGCCAGCACCTCACTAGCGAATAGCTACGAGCAGTACTTC	CASTSLANSYEQYF
-	TRBJ1-4	TRBV27	15	-	TGTGCCAGCAGTATGAGTGGGTTCGGTAATGAAAAACTGTTTTTT	CASSMSGFGNEKLFF
-	TRBJ2-3	TRBV27	13	-	TGTGCCAGCAGTACCCATAGCACAGATACGCAGTATTTT	CASSTHSTDTQYF
TRBD2	TRBJ2-1	TRBV7-2	16	-	TGTGCCAGCAGCTTAAGGACTAGCCGGATGGACAATGAGCAGTTCTTC	CASSLRTSRMDNEQFF
-	TRBJ2-7	TRBV5-1	13	-	TGCGCCAGCAGCTTGGGGGTCCCCTACGAGCAGTACTTC	CASSLGVPYEQYF
-	TRBJ2-1	TRBV7-8	16	-	TGTGCCAGCAGCTTAGGTGCGACGAGCTCCTACAATGAGCAGTTCTTC	CASSLGATSSYNEQFF
-	TRBJ2-3	TRBV28	14	-	TGTGCCAGCCGGTCGCCTGTCGGGGCAGATACGCAGTATTTT	CASRSPVGADTQYF
-	TRBJ2-3	TRBV19	17	-	TGTGCCAGTAGTATAGTGCGGGGGCCACCGAGCACAGATACGCAGTATTTT	CASSIVRGPPSTDTQYF
TRBD1	TRBJ1-2	TRBV4-1	15	-	TGCGCCAGCAGCCAAGTCACAGGGGGGTTTGGTGGCTACACCTTC	CASSQVTGGFGGYTF
-	TRBJ2-7	TRBV13	12	-	TGTGCCAGCAGCGTGGCCGACTACGAGCAGTACTTC	CASSVADYEQYF
-	TRBJ2-2	TRBV28	13	-	TGTGCCAGCAGTGGCCTGAACACCGGGGAGCTGTTTTTT	CASSGLNTGELFF
-	TRBJ2-3	TRBV2	14	-	TGTGCCAGCAGTGAGAGACAGTACCCAGATACGCAGTATTTT	CASSERQYPDTQYF
-	TRBJ2-7	TRBV2	14	-	TGTGCCAGCGAGTTACAAGGACTTACCTACGAGCAGTACTTC	CASELQGLTYEQYF
TRBD2	TRBJ2-5	TRBV15	15	once	TGTGCCACCAGCGGCCGACTAGCGGGAGACGAGACCCAGTACTTC	CATSGRLAGDETQYF
-	TRBJ2-3	TRBV5-6	14	-	TGTGCCAGCACGACGGAGGGAAGCACAGATACGCAGTATTTT	CASTTEGSTDTQYF